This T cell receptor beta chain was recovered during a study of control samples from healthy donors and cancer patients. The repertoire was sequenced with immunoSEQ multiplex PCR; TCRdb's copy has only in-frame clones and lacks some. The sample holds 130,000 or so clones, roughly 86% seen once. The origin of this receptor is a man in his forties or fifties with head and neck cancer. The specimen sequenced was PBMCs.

CDR3 coding DNA: TGTGCCAGCAGTTTTATGGCTTACAGCACAGATACGCAGTATTTT. This gives the protein CASSFMAYSTDTQYF. This rearrangement joins TRBV28 to TRBJ2-3; D gene uncertain. The CDR3 consists of 15 residues. Germline CDR1 reads MDHEN; CDR2 reads SYDVKM. V was pared by 3 bases and J by 0 bases, with 10 bases between.